The entry below gives a single TCR beta chain sequence along with its context. Antigen unknown. The sample belongs to a study of untreated major depressive disorder. The study's findings and limits: Depressed patients' CD4+ T cells carried increased TRBV05-01 (Vbeta 5.1) usage versus control CD4+ T cells.

Germline CDR1 and CDR2: MNHNS and SASEGT. The CDR3 extends over 15 amino acids. The V end lost 6 bases, the J end lost 6 bases, and 18 bases lay between the germline ends. Sequenced by immunoSEQ multiplex PCR; TCRdb stores in-frame clones only, minus some. There are just over 20,000 clones in the sample; about 93% occur only once, and 0.31% lies in the top ten. Every participant had European ancestry. Controls scored 5 or less on a depressive symptom inventory and never had mood disorders. The V gene is TRBV6-1, the J gene TRBJ2-1; D is undetermined. This sequence originates from a man aged 25-40 years in good health. The sequencing sample was made of CD4+ T cells from PBMCs. The CDR3 DNA is TGTGCCAGCAGGGATGGGAAAAGGACCCTCAATGAGCAGTTCTTC. Protein product: CASRDGKRTLNEQFF.